This TCR beta chain was identified during a study of radiation and T cells in renal cell carcinoma. The CDR3 has 16 residues. Germline CDR1 reads LGHNA; CDR2 reads YSLEER. Clones were read by immunoSEQ multiplex PCR, and TCRdb kept only the in-frame ones, dropping some. The repertoire holds some 150,000 clones, with approximately 86% as singletons. About this clone itself: The antigen remains unidentified. One end of the junction varies from germline; a read error may be responsible.

Indicated time point: blood 4 weeks post-SBRT, at nephrectomy. Treatment reported: 15 Gy SBRT to primary tumor, nephrectomy 4 weeks later. Nephrectomy followed 15 Gy stereotactic body radiation by 4 weeks. Serial blood draws occurred at baseline and 2 and 4 weeks post-SBRT. The patient's renal cell carcinoma had clear cell pathology. Findings of the study overall: Top tumor clonotypes rose in blood 2 weeks post-radiation, then contracted.

The clonotype was recovered from a woman aged 45 to 65 with renal cell carcinoma. The rearrangement joins TRBV4-3 to TRBJ2-1, with D unclear. This material consisted of blood, taken from a patient whose treatment included radiotherapy and nephrectomy. The CDR3 spells CASSRGHERSYNERFF. In DNA, the CDR3 is TGCGCCAGCAGCCGTGGCCACGAAAGGTCCTACAATGAGCGGTTCTTC.